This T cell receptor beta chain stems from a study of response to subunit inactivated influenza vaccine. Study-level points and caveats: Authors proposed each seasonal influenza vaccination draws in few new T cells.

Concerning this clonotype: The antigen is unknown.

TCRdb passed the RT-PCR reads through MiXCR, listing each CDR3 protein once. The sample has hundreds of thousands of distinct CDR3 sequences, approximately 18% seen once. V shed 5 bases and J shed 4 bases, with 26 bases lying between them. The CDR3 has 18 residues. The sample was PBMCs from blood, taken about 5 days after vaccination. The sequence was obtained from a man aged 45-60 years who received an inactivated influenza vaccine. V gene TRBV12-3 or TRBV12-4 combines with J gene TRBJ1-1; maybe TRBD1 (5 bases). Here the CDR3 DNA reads TGTGCCAGCAGTCCCCACTGGACAAGGGGCGAGATTGGCACTGAAGCTTTCTTT. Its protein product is CASSPHWTRGEIGTEAFF.